This entry describes one T cell receptor beta chain. Germline V gene sequence: CDR1 SGHVS, CDR2 FNYEAQ. The CDR3 is made up of 12 amino acids. V was shortened by 5 bases and J by 7 bases, with 11 bases between the two germline ends. This specimen belongs to a study of blood T cell repertoires in COVID-19. Across the whole study: PBMCs, B-cell-depleted T cells, or T cells provided the cDNA or gDNA that made up the material.

Measured with immunoSEQ multiplex PCR; TCRdb has only the in-frame clones, and not every one. The sample records under 350,000 clones, 80% to 90% being singletons. The sequence was collected from a man aged 40-49 years with acute or convalescent COVID-19. The V call is TRBV7-6, the J call TRBJ1-2, with a tentative D call TRBD1 (6 bases). Specimen: peripheral blood. In nucleotides, the CDR3 is TGTGCCAGCAGCCCGGACAGCTTTGGCTACACCTTC. Its translation: CASSPDSFGYTF.